This note documents a single TCR beta chain sequence. The entry originates in a study of blood T cell repertoires in COVID-19. Germline V gene data show CDR1 as SGHVS and CDR2 as FQNEAQ. V was clipped by 7 bases and J by 6 bases, with 19 bases between them. The CDR3 contains 15 residues. As handled by the study authors: Nucleated cell counts were estimated from reference gene primer amplification. Measured with immunoSEQ multiplex PCR; TCRdb has only the in-frame clones, and not every one. For V, J and clone size, that table is used; D and trimming come from the DNA. The sample holds just over 350,000 clones, 86% seen once. Seattle cases were enrolled at active infection and followed longitudinally.

The chain has TRBV7-8 and TRBJ2-1, with D perhaps matching TRBD2 (6 bases). The sequenced sample consisted of peripheral blood. The sequence came from a woman aged 55-70 years with COVID-19, enrolled during active disease. The CDR3 region has the DNA TGTGCCAGCACTAAAACCACGGGGACTGCCAATGAGCAGTTCTTC. This encodes CASTKTTGTANEQFF.